The next 18 T cell receptor beta chains were all read from a single sample in a study of vaccination and CD4 T cells after COVID-19. Documented treatment: roughly 10-day PBMC culture with coronavirus spike peptide pools or control peptides (ViraFEST assay). Pre-COVID-19 pandemic sampling (2011-2018) yielded the unexposed donor's CD4+ T cells. No cognate antigen is known for these TCRs. Sequencing of the DNA from cultured CD4+ T cells was carried out with the Oncomine TCR Beta short-read assay. TCRdb ran MiXCR on the PCR reads and lists one entry per CDR3 protein. The sample contains several thousand distinct CDR3 sequences, under 60% of which appear only once. The source material was CD4+ T cells from blood, cultured in vitro. These receptor sequences come from a human donor in good health.

This clonotype has a handful of counts. V usage is TRBV7-6 and J usage is TRBJ2-5, with 12 bases identical to TRBD2. After removal of 2 bases from V and 3 bases from J, the junction contained 4 bases not matched to a gene. CDR3 length equals 16 residues. Germline V lookup: CDR1 SGHVS, CDR2 FNYEAQ. The CDR3 here is CASSLSGLAGKETQYF. The CDR3 DNA follows: TGTGCCAGCAGCTTATCCGGACTAGCGGGGAAAGAGACCCAGTACTTC.

This clonotype appeared a few times. The CDR3 is CASTSPRAGVLGYTF. The CDR3 DNA sequence: TGTGCCAGCACTTCCCCTCGGGCGGGGGTACTCGGCTACACCTTC. The genes are TRBV27 and TRBJ1-2; D is perhaps TRBD1 (5 bases). The CDR3 loop spans 15 amino acids. The V gene's germline CDR1 is MNHEY and CDR2 SMNVEV (reference sequence). The ends were cut back, 7 bases at V and 8 bases at J, with 23 bases in the middle.

This chain connects TRBV5-1 to TRBJ2-1; D is unresolved. With 1 base removed from V and 8 bases from J, the gap between germline ends came to 16 bases. This CDR3 contains 15 residues. CDR1 SGHRS and CDR2 YFSETQ come from the germline V gene. The CDR3 bases are TGCGCCAGCAGCTTGCACTACAGTCCCTCAGATGAGCAGTTCTTC. It encodes CASSLHYSPSDEQFF.

The chain recombines TRBV20-1 with TRBJ2-1; TRBD1 matches at 9 bases. The CDR3 covers 14 residues. V was clipped by 5 bases and J by 6 bases; unmatched bases: 8. Germline loops: CDR1 DFQATT, CDR2 SNEGSKA (reference sequence). The chain's CDR3 is CSAWDRAGPNEQFF. The CDR3 nucleotides are TGCAGTGCTTGGGACAGGGCGGGACCCAATGAGCAGTTCTTC.

The V gene is TRBV15, the J gene TRBJ1-3, with 7 bases fitting TRBD1. Germline loops: CDR1 LNHNV, CDR2 YYDKDF (reference sequence). This CDR3 has 14 amino acids. V shed 3 bases and J 4 bases; nucleotides not matched to a gene: 3. The CDR3 coding sequence is TGTGCCACCAGCAGGCCGGGACAGGGAAACACCATATATTTT. Translated, it gives CATSRPGQGNTIYF.

The CDR3 is CASSPDRSVQPQHF. The CDR3 DNA reads TGTGCCAGCTCACCTGACAGATCCGTTCAGCCCCAGCATTTT. The chain recombines TRBV18 with TRBJ1-5; TRBD1 is a possible D gene (5 bases). There are 14 residues in the CDR3. CDR1 and CDR2 (germline): KGHSH, LQKENI. V lost 3 bases and J 6 bases, leaving 12 bases between the germline ends.

This chain joins TRBV11-3 and TRBJ2-1, with 13 bases that match TRBD2. Germline V lookup: CDR1 SGHNT, CDR2 YENEEA. J gave up 6 bases and V 4 bases, and 3 bases lay outside the gene matches. The CDR3 loop spans 15 amino acids. CDR3 protein: CASSSLAGGLNEQFF. CDR3 in DNA: TGTGCCAGCAGCTCACTAGCGGGGGGGCTCAATGAGCAGTTCTTC.

CDR3 sequence (DNA): TGTGCCCAGGGAGGAGGGGAAGCTAACTATGGCTACACCTTC. It translates to CAQGGGEANYGYTF. This rearrangement joins TRBV30 to TRBJ1-2; perhaps TRBD1 as D (5 bases). In germline, CDR1 is GTSNPN, CDR2 SVGIG (reference sequence). This CDR3 is built from 14 residues. The V and J ends lost 8 bases and 0 bases respectively, with 16 bases between them.

The chain joins TRBV7-2 to TRBJ1-2; D possibly corresponds to TRBD1 (6 bases). There are 14 residues in the CDR3. Per germline, CDR1 SGHTA and CDR2 FQGNSA. V lost 4 bases and J 2 bases, leaving 11 bases between the germline ends. As DNA, the CDR3 is TGTGCCAGCAGCTGGCCGGACAGAAACTATGGCTACACCTTC. It encodes CASSWPDRNYGYTF.

With respect to this clonotype: An end of the junction differs from the germline gene, which may be a read error. The rearrangement uses TRBV20-1 and TRBJ1-5, with D hard to call. Germline CDR1 is DFQATT and CDR2 is SNEGSKA (reference sequence). This CDR3 has 15 amino acids. CDR3 amino acids: CSASAISNSNQSQHF. CDR3 bases: TGCAGTGCTAGTGCCATCTCGAATAGCAATCAGTCCCAGCATTTT.

The rearrangement joins TRBV28 to TRBJ1-2, with D possibly TRBD1 on 5 matching bases. This CDR3 has 13 residues. The V gene's germline CDR1 is MDHEN and CDR2 SYDVKM. Between the trimmed V and J ends, which lost 7 bases and 6 bases, there was a span of 15 bases. The CDR3 loop is CASTRHGGDGYTF. CDR3 sequence (DNA): TGTGCCAGCACTCGACACGGGGGTGATGGCTACACCTTC.

The rearrangement uses TRBV19 and TRBJ1-1, with TRBD1 as a possible D gene (6 bases). The CDR3 has 13 amino acids. V shed 4 bases and J shed 5 bases, with 11 bases lying between them. Germline-derived CDR1 and CDR2 are LNHDA and SQIVND (reference sequence). The CDR3 bases are TGTGCCAGTAGTAAGGGGGTGGGAACTGAAGCTTTCTTT. Its translation is CASSKGVGTEAFF.

The J gene is TRBJ2-7, the V gene TRBV27; 11 nucleotides line up with TRBD2. The germline V gene encodes CDR1 MNHEY and CDR2 SMNVEV (reference sequence). The J segment lost 2 bases and the V segment lost 4 bases, leaving 4 bases of the junction unmatched. The length of the CDR3 is 15 residues. CDR3 coding DNA: TGTGCCAGCAGTTGGCTAGCGGGGGGCCCCTACGAGCAGTACTTC. Translation gives CASSWLAGGPYEQYF.

CDR3 sequence: CASRMGLVSYNEQFF. As DNA, the CDR3 is TGTGCCAGCAGGATGGGACTAGTGTCCTACAATGAGCAGTTCTTC. The rearrangement uses TRBV6-1 and TRBJ2-1; 8 positions agree with TRBD2. V shed 6 bases and J 1 base; nucleotides not matched to a gene: 5. Germline CDR1 is MNHNS and CDR2 is SASEGT. CDR3 size: 15 residues.

There are a few counts of this clonotype. Mismatch with germline at one junction end may stem from a read error. This chain links TRBV5-3 with TRBJ2-5, with D tentatively TRBD1 (7 bases). TRBV5-3 counts as an open reading frame of uncertain function. The CDR3 length is 16 residues. CDR3 sequence: CASSLEGAGRQETQYF. In DNA form, the CDR3 reads TGTGCCAGCAGCTTGGAGGGGGCGGGCAGACAAGAGACCCAGTACTTC.

This sequence joins TRBV6-1 and TRBJ2-2; unclear D gene. The CDR3 is 14 amino acids. V was shortened by 3 bases and J by 8 bases, with 13 bases between the two germline ends. Germline CDR1 and CDR2: MNHNS and SASEGT. Here the CDR3 reads CASSEWVQRGELFF. The CDR3 DNA reads TGTGCCAGCAGTGAGTGGGTCCAACGAGGGGAGCTGTTTTTT.

This clonotype was recorded a few times. The chain is built from TRBV20-1 and TRBJ1-4; possible D gene TRBD1, 6 bases. CDR3 length equals 16 residues. Per the germline V gene, CDR1 is DFQATT and CDR2 is SNEGSKA (reference sequence). The ends were cut back, 4 bases at V and 2 bases at J, with 17 bases in the middle. In DNA, the CDR3 is TGCAGTGCTACGCGCACAGGGACGTACACTAATGAAAAACTGTTTTTT. Translated: CSATRTGTYTNEKLFF.

This CDR3 is CSARDRGRGVGELFF. Written as DNA, the CDR3 is TGCAGTGCTAGGGACAGGGGGCGCGGAGTCGGGGAGCTGTTTTTT. The rearrangement joins TRBV20-1 to TRBJ2-2; 11 positions match TRBD1. The CDR3 covers 15 residues. With 3 bases clipped from V and 7 bases from J, the junction kept 7 bases outside the gene matches. Looked up from germline, CDR1 is DFQATT and CDR2 is SNEGSKA (reference sequence).